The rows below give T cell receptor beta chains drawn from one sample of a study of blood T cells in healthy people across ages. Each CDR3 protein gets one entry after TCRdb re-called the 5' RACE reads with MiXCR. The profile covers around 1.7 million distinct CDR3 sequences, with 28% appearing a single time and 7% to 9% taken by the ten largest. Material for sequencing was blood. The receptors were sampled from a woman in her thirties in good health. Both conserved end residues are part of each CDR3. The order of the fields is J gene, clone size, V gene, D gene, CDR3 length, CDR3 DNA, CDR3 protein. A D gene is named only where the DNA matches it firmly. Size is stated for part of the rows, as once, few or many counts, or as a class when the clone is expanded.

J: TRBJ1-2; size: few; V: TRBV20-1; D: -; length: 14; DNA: TGCAGTGCTAGAGATTATGCAGACAACTATGGCTACACCTTC; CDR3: CSARDYADNYGYTF
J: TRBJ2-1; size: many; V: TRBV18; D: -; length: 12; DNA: TGTGCCAGCTCGACGTTGTACAATGAGCAGTTCTTC; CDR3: CASSTLYNEQFF
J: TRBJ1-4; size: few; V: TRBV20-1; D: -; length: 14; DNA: TGCAGTGCTAGTGTGGGAACGGCTAATGAAAAACTGTTTTTT; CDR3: CSASVGTANEKLFF
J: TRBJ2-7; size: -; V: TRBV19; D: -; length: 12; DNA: TGTGCCAGTTATGGACCATTCTACGGGCAGTACTTC; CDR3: CASYGPFYGQYF
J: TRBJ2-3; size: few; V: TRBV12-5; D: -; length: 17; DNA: TGTGCTAGTGGTCCTACGGGGGTTAAGACCCGCACAGATACGCAGTATTTT; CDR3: CASGPTGVKTRTDTQYF
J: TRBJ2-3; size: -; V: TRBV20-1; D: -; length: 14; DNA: TGCAGTGCTGCGCGGGGCGGAGGGACAGATACGCAGTATTTT; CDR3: CSAARGGGTDTQYF
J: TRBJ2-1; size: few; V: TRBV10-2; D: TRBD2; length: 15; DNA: TGCGCCAGCAGGACCGGGACTAGCGGCTCCAGTGAGCAGTTCTTC; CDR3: CASRTGTSGSSEQFF
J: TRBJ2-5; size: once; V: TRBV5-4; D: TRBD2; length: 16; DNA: TGTGCCAGCAGCACCCCGGGTAGTGCGGGAGAAAAGACCCAGTACTTC; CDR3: CASSTPGSAGEKTQYF
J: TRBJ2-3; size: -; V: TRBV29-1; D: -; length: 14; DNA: TGCAGCGTTGGATTGCCAGGGAGCACAGATACGCAGTATTTT; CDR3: CSVGLPGSTDTQYF
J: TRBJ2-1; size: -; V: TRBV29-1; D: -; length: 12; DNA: TGCAGCGTTTCGTCTCGTCAGGATGAGCAGTTCTTC; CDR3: CSVSSRQDEQFF
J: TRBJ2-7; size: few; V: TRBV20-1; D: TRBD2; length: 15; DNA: TGCAGTGCTAAACTGGCCCTAGCGGGACACTACGAGCAGTACTTC; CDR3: CSAKLALAGHYEQYF
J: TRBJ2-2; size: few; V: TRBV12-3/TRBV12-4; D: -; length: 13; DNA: TGTGCCAGCAGTCCTTTGGGGGTCGGGGAGCTGTTTTTT; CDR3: CASSPLGVGELFF
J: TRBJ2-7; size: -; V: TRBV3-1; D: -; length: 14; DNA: TGTGCCAGCAGCCAAGCGGTGTGGGGGATTGAGCAGTACTTC; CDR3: CASSQAVWGIEQYF
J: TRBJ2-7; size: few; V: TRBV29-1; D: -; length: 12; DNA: TGCAGCGTTGAGGGCGGCGGCGGGGAGCAGTACTTC; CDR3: CSVEGGGGEQYF
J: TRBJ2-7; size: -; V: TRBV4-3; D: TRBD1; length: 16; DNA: TGCGCCAGCAGCCAAGTCTGGACAGGGGGTTACAATGAGCAGTACTTC; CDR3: CASSQVWTGGYNEQYF
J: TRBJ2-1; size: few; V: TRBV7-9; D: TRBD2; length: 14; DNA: TGTGCCAGCAGCCTCCCGGGAGGTTCGAATGAGCAGTTCTTC; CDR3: CASSLPGGSNEQFF
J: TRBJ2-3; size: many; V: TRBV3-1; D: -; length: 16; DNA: TGTGCCAGCAGCCTTCGGGTCAATCACACACGGGATACGCAGTATTTT; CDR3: CASSLRVNHTRDTQYF
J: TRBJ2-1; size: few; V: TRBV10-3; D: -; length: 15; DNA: TGTGCCATCGCACCAGGGCAGGGGACCTACAATGAGCAGTTCTTC; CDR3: CAIAPGQGTYNEQFF
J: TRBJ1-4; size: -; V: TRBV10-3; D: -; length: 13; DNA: TGTGCCAACAGGAGGGCAACTAATGAAAAACTGTTTTTT; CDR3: CANRRATNEKLFF
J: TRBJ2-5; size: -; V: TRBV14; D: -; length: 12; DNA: TGTACCAGCAGCGAAGGTCGGACTACGCAGTACTTC; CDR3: CTSSEGRTTQYF
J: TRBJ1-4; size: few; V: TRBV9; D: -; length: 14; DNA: TGTGCCAGCAGCCCCCAGGTGCAGGGGGAAAAACTGTTTTTT; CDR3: CASSPQVQGEKLFF
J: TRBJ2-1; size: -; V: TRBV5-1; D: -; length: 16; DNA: TGCGCCAGCAGCCCGAGGGGGGTGGACTCCTACAATGAGCAGTTCTTC; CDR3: CASSPRGVDSYNEQFF
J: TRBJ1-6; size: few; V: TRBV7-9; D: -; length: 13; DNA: TGTGCCAGCAGCTTAGGGACAGTTTCACCCCTCCACTTT; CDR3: CASSLGTVSPLHF
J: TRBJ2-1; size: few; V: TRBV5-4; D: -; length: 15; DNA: TGTGCCAGCAGCTTCGTAGTGGGAGAACACAATGAGCAGTTCTTC; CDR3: CASSFVVGEHNEQFF
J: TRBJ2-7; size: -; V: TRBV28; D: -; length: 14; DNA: TGTGCCAGCAGCAGAGGAACAATCTCCTACGAGCAGTACTTC; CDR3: CASSRGTISYEQYF
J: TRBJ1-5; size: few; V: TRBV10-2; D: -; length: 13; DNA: TGCGCCAGCACCGACCAACCTAGGCAGCCCCAGCATTTT; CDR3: CASTDQPRQPQHF
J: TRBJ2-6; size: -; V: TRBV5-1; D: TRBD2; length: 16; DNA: TGCGCCAGCAGCCCTGGCGGGGGGACTGGGGCCAACGTCCTGACTTTC; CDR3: CASSPGGGTGANVLTF
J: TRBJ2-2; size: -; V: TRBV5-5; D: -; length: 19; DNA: TGTGCCAGCAGCTTGGCCGGCCGGCAGGCTCCCGAGGACACCGGGGAGCTGTTTTTT; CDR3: CASSLAGRQAPEDTGELFF
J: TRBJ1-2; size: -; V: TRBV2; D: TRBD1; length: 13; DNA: TGTGCCACCCTACCACAGGGGATTGGGGGCTACACCTTC; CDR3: CATLPQGIGGYTF
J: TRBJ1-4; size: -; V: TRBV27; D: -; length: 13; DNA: TGTGCCAGCAAGACTTTTACGAATGAAAAACCGTTTTTT; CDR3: CASKTFTNEKPFF
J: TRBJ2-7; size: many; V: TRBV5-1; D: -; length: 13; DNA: TGTGCCAGCAGTTTCTCCGGCCCCTACGAGCAGTACTTC; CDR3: CASSFSGPYEQYF
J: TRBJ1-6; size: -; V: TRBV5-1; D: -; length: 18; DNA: TGCGCCAGCAGCTTGGAGGGGCCACAAAGCTCCTATAATTCACCCCTCCACTTT; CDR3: CASSLEGPQSSYNSPLHF
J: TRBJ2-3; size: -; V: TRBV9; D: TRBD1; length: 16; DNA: TGTGCCAGCAGCCCGCGCCGGGACAGCCCCACAGATACGCAGTATTTT; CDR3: CASSPRRDSPTDTQYF
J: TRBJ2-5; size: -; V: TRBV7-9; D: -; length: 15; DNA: TGTGCCAGCGGCCCGACCGGGACGACCTACAATGAGCAGTACTTC; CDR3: CASGPTGTTYNEQYF
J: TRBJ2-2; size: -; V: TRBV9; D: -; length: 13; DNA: TGTGCCAGCAGCGTGAGAAGTACCGGGGAGCTGTTTTTT; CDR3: CASSVRSTGELFF
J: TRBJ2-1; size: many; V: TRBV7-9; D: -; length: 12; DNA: TGTGCCAGCAGCCCCCCCGGGGATGAGCAGTTCTTC; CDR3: CASSPPGDEQFF
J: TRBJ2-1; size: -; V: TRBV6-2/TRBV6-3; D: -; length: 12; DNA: TGTGCCAGCAGTTACTCGATCGAGACCCAGTTCTTC; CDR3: CASSYSIETQFF
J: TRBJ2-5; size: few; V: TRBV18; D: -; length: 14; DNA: TGTGCCAGCTCACCACCCTCGACCAAGGAGACCCAGTACTTC; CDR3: CASSPPSTKETQYF
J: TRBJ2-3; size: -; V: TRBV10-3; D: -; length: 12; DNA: TGTGCCACCCATGGTATCGAAGATACGCAGTATTTT; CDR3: CATHGIEDTQYF
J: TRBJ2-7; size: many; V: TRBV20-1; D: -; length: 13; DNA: TGCAGTGCTAGTCCAGGGTTTTCCTACGAGCAGTACTTC; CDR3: CSASPGFSYEQYF
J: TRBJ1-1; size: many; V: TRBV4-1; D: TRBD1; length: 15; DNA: TGCGCCAGCAGCCCCCCGGACAGGGTGAACACTGAAGCTTTCTTT; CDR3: CASSPPDRVNTEAFF